This TCR beta chain was observed in a study of CD8 T cells in Susac syndrome. Study-wide background: Within the sequenced group of Susac syndrome patients, roughly 6 showed active disease and about eight were in remission.

As concerns this clonotype: Antigen: not known.

CDR3 length equals 12 residues. The V gene lost 7 bases and the J gene lost 6 bases, with 13 bases spanning the gap. Germline CDR1 is SGHTA and CDR2 is FQGTGA. Findings and caveats of the study: The study conceded that relatively few individuals underwent its TCR sequencing and HLA analysis. Clonal expansion of Susac CD8+ cells peaked in TEMRA cells, and it also peaked in active patients.

Reverse transcription used about 0.45 to 1 ug RNA and random hexamers. TCRdb fed the immunoSEQ multiplex PCR reads into MiXCR, producing one record per CDR3 protein. There are roughly 110,000 distinct CDR3 sequences in the sample; approximately 94% occur only once, and over 0.4% lies in the top ten. Sequenced: CD8+ T cells from PBMCs. The chain is built from TRBV7-3 and TRBJ2-7; D unresolved. This TCR was sampled from a human donor with Susac syndrome. The CDR3 is CASTINPPEQYF. The DNA of the CDR3 is TGTGCCAGCACCATAAATCCCCCCGAGCAGTACTTC.